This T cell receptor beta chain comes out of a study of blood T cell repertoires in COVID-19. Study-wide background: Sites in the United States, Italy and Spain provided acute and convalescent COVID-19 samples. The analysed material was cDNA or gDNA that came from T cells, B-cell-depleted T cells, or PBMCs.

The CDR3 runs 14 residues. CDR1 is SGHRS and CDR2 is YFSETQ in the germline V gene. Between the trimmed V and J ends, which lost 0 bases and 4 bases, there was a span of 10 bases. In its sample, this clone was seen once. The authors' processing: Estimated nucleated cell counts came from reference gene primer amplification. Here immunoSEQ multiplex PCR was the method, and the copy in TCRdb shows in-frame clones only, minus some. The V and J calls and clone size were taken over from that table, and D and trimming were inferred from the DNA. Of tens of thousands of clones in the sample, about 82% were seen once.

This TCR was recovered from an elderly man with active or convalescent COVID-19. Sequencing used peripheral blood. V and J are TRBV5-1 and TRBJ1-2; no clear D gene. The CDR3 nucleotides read TGCGCCAGCAGCTTGGATCAGGCTGGCTATGGCTACACCTTC. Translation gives CASSLDQAGYGYTF.